This T cell receptor beta chain was recorded in a study of T cell responses to AZD1222 COVID-19 vaccine. Using immunoSEQ multiplex PCR, the repertoire was profiled, and TCRdb retains in-frame clones only, with some absent. The repertoire has 65,000 to 95,000 clones, around 80% of them found once; the top ten carry roughly 21%. Germline CDR1 is SGHRS and CDR2 is YFSETQ. V lost 0 bases, J lost 4 bases, and 14 bases lay in between. CDR3 size: 16 residues. The sequencing here drew on peripheral blood, taken on day 0 of AZD1222 vaccination. The sequence was collected from an adult in good health. The chain couples TRBV5-1 to TRBJ1-3; unclear D gene. The CDR3 nucleotides read TGCGCCAGCAGCTTGGCCCGGCCAAGGGCAGGAAACACCATATATTTT. As protein: CASSLARPRAGNTIYF.